Listed below are T cell receptor beta chains from one sample, sequenced in a study of regulatory T cells in long-lasting Graves disease. TCRdb re-derived calls from the multiplex PCR reads in MiXCR, one entry per CDR3 protein. The data hold approximately 560,000 distinct CDR3 sequences, with about 16% observed a single time. The same sample was also studied in work on T cells in Graves' hyperthyroidism and ophthalmopathy.

Sequencing used peripheral blood mononuclear cells (PBMCs), obtained at new diagnosis, from a patient treated with antithyroid drugs. Every receptor here comes from a man aged 18 to 30 with Graves disease. The CDR3 runs from the conserved cysteine through the conserved F or W. The D gene is left open where the match is weak. The size field is filled for only some rows; it gives once, few, many or a size class.

TGTGCCAGCAGTACTACCGGGACAGGGGATCAGCCCCAGCATTTT	CASSTTGTGDQPQHF	TRBV2	TRBJ1-5	.	TRBD1
TGCGCCACTTTTCGCGGGGGCTACGAGCAGTACTTC	CATFRGGYEQYF	TRBV10-2	TRBJ2-7	few	TRBD2
TGTGCCACCAGCAGCCCGGGACAGGGTCTAGAGACCCAGTACTTC	CATSSPGQGLETQYF	TRBV15	TRBJ2-5	.	TRBD1
TGTGCCAGCCGACCGGGACAGACTGGCTACACCTTC	CASRPGQTGYTF	TRBV28	TRBJ1-2	.	TRBD1
TGTGCCAGCAGCCCGCGACACGAAGCTTTCTTT	CASSPRHEAFF	TRBV7-9	TRBJ1-1	few	.
TGTGCCAGCGTGGGACAGGGTGGAAACTATGGCTACACCTTC	CASVGQGGNYGYTF	TRBV18	TRBJ1-2	.	TRBD1
TGTGCCAGCAGCGACCCCGGGACAGCCCCCTACGAGCAGTACTTC	CASSDPGTAPYEQYF	TRBV11-3	TRBJ2-7	many	TRBD1
TGTGCCAGCAGCGTAGATTTAATACGGAGGGGGCGAGGGGATGAGCAGTTCTTC	CASSVDLIRRGRGDEQFF	TRBV9	TRBJ2-1	.	.
TGTGCCAGCAGCTCGTGGGACAATCCCAATGAGCAGTTCTTC	CASSSWDNPNEQFF	TRBV7-2	TRBJ2-1	many	.
TGTGCCTGGAGTGTAACCCCCCGGTACGGGGTTGGGCAGCCCCAGCATTTT	CAWSVTPRYGVGQPQHF	TRBV30	TRBJ1-5	.	.
TGTGCCGGAGCCGGGACGGTCTATGGCTACACCTTC	CAGAGTVYGYTF	TRBV30	TRBJ1-2	few	.
TGTGCCAGCAGTTACTCCGCAGGGGTAGCCTACGAGCAGTACTTC	CASSYSAGVAYEQYF	TRBV6-5	TRBJ2-7	many	.
TGCTCGAGGACCAGACGTGACTATGGCTACACCTTC	CSRTRRDYGYTF	TRBV20-1	TRBJ1-2	.	.
TGTGCCAGCAGCCTCGGGACACCCTACGAGCAGTACTTC	CASSLGTPYEQYF	TRBV3-1	TRBJ2-7	many	.
TGCAGTGCTAGACCCCCCGCCGGGGGTGGCTACACCTTC	CSARPPAGGGYTF	TRBV20-1	TRBJ1-2	many	.
TGTGCCAGCAGCTCCAGACTAGTTGATACGCAGTATTTT	CASSSRLVDTQYF	TRBV7-9	TRBJ2-3	.	.
TGTGCCAGCAGCTTAGTTCCTAGCGGGGACTACGAGCAGTACTTC	CASSLVPSGDYEQYF	TRBV11-2	TRBJ2-7	few	TRBD2
TGTGCCAGCAGTGAATTCGGACGCCCAGGGTTCTTC	CASSEFGRPGFF	TRBV6-2/TRBV6-3	TRBJ2-1	few	.
TGTGCCAGCAGTGATCCCGGGACCGTCTACGAGCAGTACTTC	CASSDPGTVYEQYF	TRBV6-2/TRBV6-3	TRBJ2-7	few	.
TGTGCCTGGAGTATGGGACAGGGGTGGACTGAAGCTTTCTTT	CAWSMGQGWTEAFF	TRBV30	TRBJ1-1	many	TRBD1
TGTGCCTGGACAGTTGCGGATGCCCAGTACTTC	CAWTVADAQYF	TRBV30	TRBJ2-5	.	.
TGCGCCAGCAGCCTACGGACAGGGCGTCACACAGATACGCAGTATTTT	CASSLRTGRHTDTQYF	TRBV5-1	TRBJ2-3	few	TRBD1
TGTGCCGGATCCGGGACAGGGGCGTTTGGAGAGCAGTACTTC	CAGSGTGAFGEQYF	TRBV28	TRBJ2-7	few	TRBD1
TGTGCCAGCAGCTTCACAGTCCTAGCAGGGCCAGGGACTAGCGGGAGGCGGGCCGGGGAGCTGTTTTTT	CASSFTVLAGPGTSGRRAGELFF	TRBV7-8	TRBJ2-2	many	TRBD2
TGTGCCAGCAGCGTAGGACAGGAGGGGTCATACGGCTACACCTTC	CASSVGQEGSYGYTF	TRBV9	TRBJ1-2	.	.
TGTGCCAGCAGCGTAGGGGTTTTAAACACTGAAGCTTTCTTT	CASSVGVLNTEAFF	TRBV9	TRBJ1-1	.	.
TGTGCCAGCAGGGACAGCACCCTGGTCGACGAGCAGTACTTC	CASRDSTLVDEQYF	TRBV25-1	TRBJ2-7	many	.
TGTGCCAGCGGGGGGGACATAAGCACAGATACGCAGTATTTT	CASGGDISTDTQYF	TRBV2	TRBJ2-3	.	.
TGTGCCAGCAGGCTGGACAGAAATAATTCACCCCTCCACTTT	CASRLDRNNSPLHF	TRBV12-3/TRBV12-4	TRBJ1-6	few	.
TGTGCCAGCACTGTCGGGCGGACCAATCAGCCCCAGCATTTT	CASTVGRTNQPQHF	TRBV6-1	TRBJ1-5	many	.
TGCAGTGCTAGCTTCCTTGGGGTGAGCAATGAGCAGTTCTTC	CSASFLGVSNEQFF	TRBV20-1	TRBJ2-1	.	.
TGTGCCAGCAGTTTGGGGGTCCGCTCCTACGAGCAGTACTTC	CASSLGVRSYEQYF	TRBV12-3/TRBV12-4	TRBJ2-7	few	.
TGTGCCAGCAGTTTATCTGCGACAGGGTCGTACTTC	CASSLSATGSYF	TRBV28	TRBJ2-4	many	TRBD1
TGTGCCAGCTCCGAGGGCGGGACAGGGCTCCACGAGCAGTACTTC	CASSEGGTGLHEQYF	TRBV12-3/TRBV12-4	TRBJ2-7	.	TRBD1
TGTGCCAGCAGCAACGGCGGGGTCCTGACTTTC	CASSNGGVLTF	TRBV7-3	TRBJ2-6	few	.
TGTGCCTGGGGCGGGAGGGCCTACGAGCAGTACTTC	CAWGGRAYEQYF	TRBV30	TRBJ2-7	many	TRBD2
TGTGCCTGGTGCGGGTCTGGAAACACCATATATTTT	CAWCGSGNTIYF	TRBV30	TRBJ1-3	.	.
TGTGCCAGCCGTCTCCCAGGGAAGATTAACTATGGCTACACCTTC	CASRLPGKINYGYTF	TRBV28	TRBJ1-2	.	.
TGTGCCAGCAGCCAAGTCCGAAACAGGGGGGGCCTGCTTCATGGCTACACCTTC	CASSQVRNRGGLLHGYTF	TRBV4-2	TRBJ1-2	.	TRBD1
TGTGCCAGCAGCCCGTCGAACACTGAAGCTTTCTTT	CASSPSNTEAFF	TRBV16	TRBJ1-1	many	.
TGTGCCACCAGTGAAGGACCTTCTTATAGCAATCAGCCCCAGCATTTT	CATSEGPSYSNQPQHF	TRBV24-1	TRBJ1-5	many	.
TGTGCCAGCCTCTATGGGACCCAAGAGACCCAGTACTTC	CASLYGTQETQYF	TRBV18	TRBJ2-5	few	.
TGTGCCAGCAGTCGCAGGGGGCCCACTAATGAAAAACTGTTTTTT	CASSRRGPTNEKLFF	TRBV6-1	TRBJ1-4	few	TRBD1
TGTGCCAGCAGTCACCTAGCGGGAGGACGAAGGATAGATACGCAGTATTTT	CASSHLAGGRRIDTQYF	TRBV6-2/TRBV6-3	TRBJ2-3	.	TRBD2
TGTGCCAGCAGTGAAGCGGGCGGGGGGGCCAAAAACATTCAGTACTTC	CASSEAGGGAKNIQYF	TRBV2	TRBJ2-4	many	TRBD2
TGTGCCGGTCAGCGGGAAACCTACAATGAGCAGTTCTTC	CAGQRETYNEQFF	TRBV7-9	TRBJ2-1	.	TRBD2
TGTGCCAGCTCACCCGGGACCGCAGATACGCAGTATTTT	CASSPGTADTQYF	TRBV18	TRBJ2-3	many	.
TGTGCCAGCAGGGCGGGACTAGCTGACAATGAGCAGTTCTTC	CASRAGLADNEQFF	TRBV6-1	TRBJ2-1	many	TRBD2
TGTGCCACACGCGCGGCCGCGAACACCGGGGAGCTGTTTTTT	CATRAAANTGELFF	TRBV2	TRBJ2-2	many	.
TGCAGTGCTAGGCCGTTTGGGGCGCGGGGCACTGAAGCTTTCTTT	CSARPFGARGTEAFF	TRBV20-1	TRBJ1-1	few	.